Listed below are T cell receptor beta chains from one sample, sequenced in a study of shared clonotypes between healthy human individuals. Here immunoSEQ multiplex PCR was the method, and the copy in TCRdb shows in-frame clones only, minus some. In the table there are approximately 530,000 clones, 95% to 97% of which are singletons. The sample consisted of naive CD4+ T cells sorted from blood. The receptors stem from a woman aged 25 to 45 in good health. Both conserved end residues are part of each CDR3. Each record gives: V gene, J gene, CDR3 protein.

TRBV4-1	TRBJ1-1	CASSQAFGFRQALPEAFF
TRBV5-1	TRBJ2-3	CASSPPGRSTDTQYF
TRBV27	TRBJ1-5	CASSPEGGAGNQPQHF
TRBV6-1	TRBJ2-7	CASSAMGGPYEQYF
TRBV28	TRBJ2-7	CASSSSGRYLYEQYF
TRBV11-2	TRBJ2-4	CASSYTGPQQARAKNIQYF
TRBV18	TRBJ2-7	CASSPPGQAGRLARNKQYF
TRBV19	TRBJ2-5	CASKQRVGETQYF
TRBV28	TRBJ1-5	CASSPSGDQPQHF
TRBV28	TRBJ1-2	CASSLGGAGSYGYTF
TRBV27	TRBJ2-7	CASCPRWGVGEQYF
TRBV9	TRBJ2-1	CASSAGTSLFF
TRBV18	TRBJ1-3	CASSPDRVSGNTIYF
TRBV27	TRBJ2-2	CASSLLNTGELFF
TRBV15	TRBJ1-5	CATSRDRTAYSNQPQHF
TRBV9	TRBJ2-1	CASSRTGGSYNEQFF
TRBV18	TRBJ2-2	CASSPLSQGGELFF
TRBV5-1	TRBJ1-5	CASSSRPDSNQPQHF
TRBV6-5	TRBJ1-3	CASSYSDISGNTIYF
TRBV6-1	TRBJ1-5	CASSAQGNNQPQHF
TRBV5-1	TRBJ1-4	CASSLGGAPTNEKLFF
TRBV18	TRBJ1-3	CASSPKSNPRNTIYF
TRBV6-5	TRBJ1-2	CASSYGNRGRNGYTF
TRBV6-6	TRBJ1-1	CASSYGRGGTTEAFF
TRBV18	TRBJ1-1	CASSPLSIGDNEAFF
TRBV7-9	TRBJ2-1	CASSFTSASQQFF
TRBV6-1	TRBJ2-1	CASSEKLTSGYPYNEQFF
TRBV9	TRBJ2-1	CASSVGSSSYNEQFF
TRBV7-8	TRBJ1-5	CASSLDGTPPAGPQHF
TRBV10-1	TRBJ2-3	CASSESTDTQYF
TRBV5-6	TRBJ1-3	CASSSDSVISGNTIYF
TRBV5-4	TRBJ2-7	CASSSGLAGTYEQYF
TRBV10-1	TRBJ2-5	CASSGHPRETQYF
TRBV7-2	TRBJ1-1	CASPDGFMNTEAFF
TRBV30	TRBJ1-5	CAWSPGDSNQPQHF
TRBV28	TRBJ2-7	CASSFPQAAPYEQYF
TRBV19	TRBJ1-1	CASRGIKWDTEAFF
TRBV2	TRBJ2-1	CASSDPSSYNEQFF
TRBV27	TRBJ2-2	CASKEGGRSGELFF
TRBV5-5	TRBJ2-5	CASSSQPEETQYF
TRBV7-9	TRBJ2-6	CASSYGRSSGANVLTF
TRBV28	TRBJ1-6	CASSLEPSSYNSPLHF
TRBV7-3	TRBJ2-7	CASSLSYRGSYYEQYF
TRBV4-1	TRBJ2-1	CASSQAGLAGAEQFF
TRBV9	TRBJ2-3	CASSVGTSGTVGTDTQYF
TRBV2	TRBJ1-2	CASLGIKEGGYTF
TRBV6-4	TRBJ2-1	CASSVFLAEYNEQFF
TRBV5-1	TRBJ2-7	CASRSGRDRPSYEQYF
TRBV6-5	TRBJ1-1	CASSYSGGYGSTEAFF
TRBV5-5	TRBJ1-2	CASTLDVGQGRGGYTF
TRBV4-1	TRBJ2-3	CASSPDAYTDTQYF
TRBV28	TRBJ1-2	CASSPTGTHNYGYTF